The 14 T cell receptor beta chains below were found in one sample sequenced in a study of T cells after yellow fever vaccination. TCRdb redid the calling of the 5' RACE reads with MiXCR, one entry per CDR3 protein. The sample records 68,000 or so distinct CDR3 sequences, about 6% being singletons. Sequenced here: CD8+ T cells sorted from PBMCs, sampled more than 40 days after the first yellow fever vaccination. These receptors originate from a man between 18 and 35 years old who received the YFV17D yellow fever vaccine.

This clonotype was counted ten times or more. V is TRBV11-2 and J is TRBJ2-3, with D unresolved. CDR3 size: 14 residues. Trimming stripped 5 bases from V and 2 bases from J, with 11 bases between. Germline loops: CDR1 SGHAT, CDR2 FQNNGV. The CDR3 bases are TGTGCCAGCAGCCTACACCCCGCCACAGATACGCAGTATTTT. Translation: CASSLHPATDTQYF.

The table lists this clonotype with many counts. V usage is TRBV18 and J usage is TRBJ2-2; D is undetermined. Germline V gives CDR1 KGHSH, CDR2 LQKENI. This CDR3 comprises 11 residues. Deletions cut 4 bases from V and 6 bases from J, with 3 bases between. Here the CDR3 reads CASSRSGELFF. The CDR3 coding sequence is TGTGCCAGCTCACGTTCCGGGGAGCTGTTTTTT.

This clonotype was counted at least ten times. The chain combines TRBV9 with TRBJ1-4; D unclear. The CDR3 extends over 14 amino acids. V gave up 0 bases and J gave up 7 bases, with 10 bases separating them. Germline V gene lookup returns CDR1 SGDLS and CDR2 YYNGEE. The CDR3 sequence: CASSVDGEPEKLFF. The CDR3 DNA is TGTGCCAGCAGCGTAGACGGAGAGCCTGAAAAACTGTTTTTT. The full variable domain, rest sourced from reference TRBV9 and TRBJ1-4, is DSGVTQTPKHLITATGQRVTLRCSPRSGDLSVYWYQQSLDQGLQFLIQYYNGEERAKGNILERFSAQQFPDLHSELNLSSLELGDSALYFCASSVDGEPEKLFFGSGTQLSVL.

This clonotype was seen ten or more times. The rearrangement links TRBV9 to TRBJ2-1, with a possible D match to TRBD2 (6 bases). Trimming took off 0 bases at V and 5 bases at J, with 15 bases between the two ends. CDR1 and CDR2 (germline): SGDLS, YYNGEE. The CDR3 loop spans 16 amino acids. DNA for the CDR3: TGTGCCAGCAGCGTAGCCGTGGGGGGATGGGACAATGAGCAGTTCTTC. Translated, it gives CASSVAVGGWDNEQFF.

This clonotype appeared many times. The chain combines TRBV7-9 with TRBJ2-7; 9 positions agree with TRBD1. The CDR3 totals 15 residues. The V and J ends lost 6 bases and 1 base, in that order; junction bases with no gene match: 7. Looked up from germline, CDR1 is SEHNR and CDR2 is FQNEAQ (reference sequence). The CDR3 protein is CASSVGQGSSYEQYF. CDR3 bases: TGTGCCAGCAGTGTCGGACAGGGGTCTTCCTACGAGCAGTACTTC.

The chain links TRBV19 to TRBJ1-1, with 7 bases aligning to TRBD1. This CDR3 is built from 15 residues. The germline V gene encodes CDR1 LNHDA and CDR2 SQIVND (reference sequence). V shed 9 bases, J shed 8 bases, and the junction held 18 bases outside the gene matches. CDR3 sequence: CASTGARTGWREAFF. The CDR3 nucleotides read TGTGCCAGCACCGGAGCCCGGACAGGCTGGCGGGAAGCTTTCTTT.

In its sample, this clonotype was seen a few times. The V gene is TRBV4-1, the J gene TRBJ2-3, with TRBD1 matching over 9 bases. The CDR3 is 20 amino acids. The V gene's germline CDR1 is MGHRA and CDR2 YSYEKL. V gave up 0 bases and J gave up 3 bases; unmatched junction bases: 16. CDR3 sequence reads: CASSQEGTGTYDLGTDTQYF. For the CDR3, the DNA is TGCGCCAGCAGCCAAGAAGGGACAGGGACTTACGACTTGGGGACAGATACGCAGTATTTT.

This clonotype was observed many times. The chain employs TRBV29-1 and TRBJ2-7; TRBD1 aligns across 12 bases. Losses at the gene ends were 6 bases for V and 5 bases for J; bases not matched to a gene: 8. This CDR3 has 14 residues. Per germline, CDR1 SQVTM and CDR2 ANQGSEA. CDR3 loop: CSVVTGQGANEQYF. DNA for the CDR3: TGCAGCGTCGTCACGGGACAGGGGGCTAACGAGCAGTACTTC.

In this sample, this clonotype turned up many times. The rearrangement links TRBV5-1 to TRBJ1-4; D remains ambiguous. In germline, CDR1 is SGHRS, CDR2 YFSETQ. V gave up 7 bases and J gave up 8 bases, with 9 bases separating them. The CDR3 length is 11 residues. CDR3 in DNA: TGCGCCAGCCATCACTGGGAAAAACTGTTTTTT. This codes for CASHHWEKLFF.

The chain recombines TRBV7-6 with TRBJ2-7; 7 nucleotides match TRBD2. The CDR3 covers 14 residues. CDR1 is SGHVS, CDR2 FNYEAQ, per germline. The V segment lost 1 base and the J segment 3 bases; nucleotides outside the gene matches: 3. CDR3 sequence reads: CASSLVVAGYEQYF. CDR3 nucleotide sequence: TGTGCCAGCAGCTTAGTAGTAGCGGGCTACGAGCAGTACTTC.

Details on this clonotype: A much larger clone differs from this one at a single base, so this may be a read error. This chain uses TRBV7-3 with TRBJ2-3; the D gene is possibly TRBD1 (7 bases). Germline lookup yields CDR1 SGHTA and CDR2 FQGTGA. The CDR3 has 15 amino acids. CDR3 bases: TGTGCCAGCGGCTTAGCAGGGGGGTACACAGATACGCAGTATTTT. This codes for CASGLAGGYTDTQYF.

The sample holds many counts of this clonotype. The gene calls are TRBV5-1 and TRBJ2-7; no firm D call. V was shortened by 1 base and J by 5 bases, with 7 bases between the two germline ends. The CDR3 is 12 residues long. Germline values: CDR1 SGHRS, CDR2 YFSETQ. The CDR3: CASSLTSHEQYF. CDR3 DNA: TGCGCCAGCAGCTTGACGAGTCACGAGCAGTACTTC.

The table lists this clonotype with many counts. This rearrangement joins TRBV3-1 to TRBJ2-1; D remains ambiguous. The CDR3 runs 16 residues. Germline values: CDR1 LGHDT, CDR2 YNNKEL (reference sequence). V gave up 0 bases and J gave up 6 bases, with 15 bases separating them. The DNA for the CDR3 is TGTGCCAGCAGCCAAGATCAAGGCGGCGTAGGCAATGAGCAGTTCTTC. Protein product: CASSQDQGGVGNEQFF.

This clonotype was detected many times. The chain employs TRBV6-5 and TRBJ1-4; D uncertain. V lost 0 bases to trimming and J lost 0 bases, with 5 bases between them. The CDR3 sequence is 15 residues long. The germline gives CDR1 MNHEY, CDR2 SVGAGI. DNA for the CDR3: TGTGCCAGCAGTTACTCCGGAGCAACTAATGAAAAACTGTTTTTT. Residues: CASSYSGATNEKLFF.